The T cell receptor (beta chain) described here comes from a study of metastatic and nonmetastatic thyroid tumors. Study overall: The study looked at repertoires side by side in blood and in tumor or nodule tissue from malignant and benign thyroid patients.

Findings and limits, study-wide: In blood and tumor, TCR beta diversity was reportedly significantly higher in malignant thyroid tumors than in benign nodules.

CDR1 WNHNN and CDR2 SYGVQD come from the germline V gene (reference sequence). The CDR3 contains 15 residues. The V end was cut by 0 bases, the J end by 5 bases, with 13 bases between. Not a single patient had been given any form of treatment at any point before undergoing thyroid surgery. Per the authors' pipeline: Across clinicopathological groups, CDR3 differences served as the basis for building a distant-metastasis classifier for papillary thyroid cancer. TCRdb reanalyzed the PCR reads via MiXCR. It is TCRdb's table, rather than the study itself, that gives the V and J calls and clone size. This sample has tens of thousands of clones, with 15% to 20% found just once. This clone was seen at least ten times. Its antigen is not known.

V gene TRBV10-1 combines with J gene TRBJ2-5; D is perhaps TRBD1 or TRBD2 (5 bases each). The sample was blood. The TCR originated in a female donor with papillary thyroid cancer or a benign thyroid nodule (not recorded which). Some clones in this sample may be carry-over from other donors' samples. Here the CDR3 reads CASSESGGGRETQYF. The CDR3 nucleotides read TGCGCCAGCAGTGAGTCAGGTGGGGGTCGCGAGACCCAGTACTTC.